These 30 T cell receptor beta chains were all obtained from the same sample, sequenced in a study of T cell responses to AZD1222 COVID-19 vaccine. TCRdb keeps only in-frame clones here, not all; method: immunoSEQ multiplex PCR. Found here are 100,000 to 130,000 clones, roughly 90% of them singletons; the top ten hold 3% to 3.5%. This specimen consisted of peripheral blood, obtained on day 0 of MenACWY control vaccination. The receptors here all came from an adult in good health.

The J gene is TRBJ2-1, the V gene TRBV24-1; 8 bases match TRBD2. From germline, CDR1 is KGHDR and CDR2 SFDVKD. V was clipped by 5 bases and J by 7 bases; unmatched bases: 6. The CDR3 length is 14 residues. The CDR3: CATSGRSGGNEQFF. The CDR3 DNA is TGTGCCACCAGTGGCCGGAGCGGGGGAAATGAGCAGTTCTTC.

V usage is TRBV7-8 and J usage is TRBJ2-2; 9 nucleotides agree with TRBD2. The CDR3 consists of 19 residues. Germline V gene lookup returns CDR1 SGHVS and CDR2 FQNEAQ. After removal of 3 bases from V and 0 bases from J, the junction contained 11 bases not matched to a gene. The chain's CDR3 is CASSLGRGAGGPNTGELFF. As DNA, the CDR3 is TGTGCCAGCAGCTTGGGTAGGGGAGCGGGGGGACCGAACACCGGGGAGCTGTTTTTT.

J is TRBJ1-4 and V is TRBV23-1; D unresolved. TRBV23-1 is marked as an open reading frame, function uncertain. The V gene lost 2 bases and the J gene lost 8 bases, with 21 bases spanning the gap. The CDR3 spans 17 residues. The CDR3 reads CASSQKASGNRGEKLFF. CDR3 coding DNA: TGCGCCAGCAGTCAAAAGGCCTCTGGGAATCGAGGGGAAAAACTGTTTTTT.

The CDR3 reads CASSPSLGYEQYF. CDR3 nucleotides: TGTGCCAGCAGCCCCTCGCTGGGCTACGAGCAGTACTTC. The chain employs TRBV7-2 and TRBJ2-7; D gene unclear. CDR1 and CDR2 (germline): SGHTA, FQGNSA. The CDR3 totals 13 residues. The V end lost 5 bases, the J end lost 3 bases, and 11 bases lay between the germline ends. The full variable domain, in which reference TRBV7-2 and TRBJ2-7 provide the parts outside the CDR3, is GAGVSQSPSNKVTEKGKDVELRCDPISGHTALYWYRQSLGQGLEFLIYFQGNSAPDKSGLPSDRFSAERTGGSVSTLTIQRTQQEDSAVYLCASSPSLGYEQYFGPGTRLTVT.

The chain employs TRBV18 and TRBJ2-5; 8 nucleotides agree with TRBD1. The CDR3 has 14 residues. Germline lookup yields CDR1 KGHSH and CDR2 LQKENI. After removal of 2 bases from V and 3 bases from J, the junction contained 2 bases not matched to a gene. CDR3 residues: CASSPSGGEETQYF. CDR3 in DNA: TGTGCCAGCTCACCATCAGGGGGCGAAGAGACCCAGTACTTC.

The rearrangement joins TRBV7-2 to TRBJ1-6; no clear D gene. The CDR3 contains 14 residues. The germline V gene encodes CDR1 SGHTA and CDR2 FQGNSA. V lost 1 base and J 6 bases, leaving 7 bases between the germline ends. Here the CDR3 reads CASSLDSTNSPLHF. The DNA for the CDR3 is TGTGCCAGCAGCTTAGATTCCACTAATTCACCCCTCCACTTT.

In the case of this clone: Other DNA sequences in this sample translate to the same CDR3. The chain uses TRBV7-2 and TRBJ1-5; D gene ambiguous. Germline V CDR1 and CDR2: SGHTA, FQGNSA. V shed 2 bases and J shed 4 bases, with 6 bases lying between them. The CDR3 sequence is 13 residues long. The CDR3 here is CASSLRGNQPQHF. The CDR3, as DNA: TGTGCCAGCAGCTTACGAGGGAATCAGCCCCAGCATTTT.

The CDR3 loop is CASSRSGSNQPQHF. The CDR3 DNA is TGTGCCAGCAGCCGCTCGGGTAGCAATCAGCCCCAGCATTTT. The chain recombines TRBV6-5 with TRBJ1-5; D is ambiguous. Germline loops: CDR1 MNHEY, CDR2 SVGAGI. Trimming took 6 bases from V and 0 from J, leaving 9 bases between them. There are 14 residues in the CDR3.

This sequence joins TRBV5-1 and TRBJ2-1, with D uncertain. This CDR3 comprises 15 residues. V was cut by 1 base and J by 0 bases, with 8 bases left in between. Germline CDR1 is SGHRS and CDR2 is YFSETQ. The DNA of the CDR3 is TGCGCCAGCAGCTTGCGGATGCTCTCCTACAATGAGCAGTTCTTC. Amino acid sequence: CASSLRMLSYNEQFF. The whole variable domain, remainder taken from reference TRBV5-1 and TRBJ2-1, is KAGVTQTPRYLIKTRGQQVTLSCSPISGHRSVSWYQQTPGQGLQFLFEYFSETQRNKGNFPGRFSGRQFSNSRSEMNVSTLELGDSALYLCASSLRMLSYNEQFFGPGTRLTVL.

The rearrangement joins TRBV7-9 to TRBJ1-1, with unresolved D. The ends were cut back, 5 bases at V and 6 bases at J, with 10 bases in the middle. This CDR3 is built from 12 residues. Germline V CDR1 and CDR2: SEHNR, FQNEAQ (reference sequence). CDR3 loop: CASSQEAAEAFF. CDR3 coding DNA: TGTGCCAGCAGCCAGGAGGCCGCTGAAGCTTTCTTT.

This sequence joins TRBV7-9 and TRBJ1-3; D gene unclear. V was cut by 2 bases and J by 6 bases, with 14 bases left in between. This CDR3 has 15 residues. CDR1 and CDR2 (germline): SEHNR, FQNEAQ (reference sequence). CDR3 nucleotide sequence: TGTGCCAGCAGCTTATCGGCAGGCTCCGCAAACACCATATATTTT. It codes for CASSLSAGSANTIYF.

The sample holds a few counts of this clone. The chain recombines TRBV7-8 with TRBJ1-2; 12 bases line up with TRBD1. In germline, CDR1 is SGHVS, CDR2 FQNEAQ. The ends lost 6 bases at V and 8 bases at J; junction bases unmatched: 16. This CDR3 spans 17 amino acids. The CDR3 DNA sequence: TGTGCCAGCAGGTCTACCGGGACAGGGGGCGCGGGAAAGGGCTACACCTTC. Encoded protein: CASRSTGTGGAGKGYTF.

This clone appeared a single time. V and J are TRBV29-1 and TRBJ1-2, with 8 bases aligning to TRBD1. Looked up from germline, CDR1 is SQVTM and CDR2 is ANQGSEA. Trimming took 6 bases from V and 2 from J; bases not matched to a gene: 2. The CDR3 is 12 residues long. The CDR3 DNA is TGCAGCGTACGGACAGGGAACTATGGCTACACCTTC. Its protein product is CSVRTGNYGYTF.

This clone appeared a single time. This sequence joins TRBV5-1 and TRBJ2-1; the D gene is possibly TRBD2 (6 bases). This CDR3 contains 15 residues. Germline values: CDR1 SGHRS, CDR2 YFSETQ. Trimming removed 1 base from V and 6 bases from J, with 14 bases in between. The CDR3 reads CASSLSPVGLNEQFF. The CDR3 coding sequence is TGCGCCAGCAGCTTGAGTCCGGTGGGACTCAATGAGCAGTTCTTC. The variable domain in full, with the rest retrieved from reference TRBV5-1 and TRBJ2-1, is KAGVTQTPRYLIKTRGQQVTLSCSPISGHRSVSWYQQTPGQGLQFLFEYFSETQRNKGNFPGRFSGRQFSNSRSEMNVSTLELGDSALYLCASSLSPVGLNEQFFGPGTRLTVL.

The chain uses TRBV6-5 and TRBJ2-7; 10 positions match TRBD1. CDR1 is MNHEY, CDR2 SVGAGI, per germline. The CDR3 contains 15 residues. V was pared by 2 bases and J by 5 bases, with 6 bases of the junction left unmatched. The CDR3 reads CASSYIGQGGNEQYF. The CDR3 coding sequence is TGTGCCAGCAGTTACATCGGACAGGGGGGTAACGAGCAGTACTTC.

The chain joins TRBV6-4 to TRBJ2-2, with D possibly being TRBD2 (6 bases). CDR1 is MRHNA, CDR2 SNTAGT, per germline. The CDR3 consists of 14 residues. Trimming removed 5 bases from V and 5 bases from J, with 12 bases in between. This chain's CDR3 is CASSSSGYTGELFF. The DNA for the CDR3 is TGTGCCAGCAGTTCCAGCGGGTATACCGGGGAGCTGTTTTTT.

V and J are TRBV10-3 and TRBJ1-1; D possibly corresponds to TRBD1 (5 bases). Germline V CDR1 and CDR2: ENHRY, SYGVKD. Trimming removed 8 bases from V and 4 bases from J, with 17 bases in between. The length of the CDR3 is 14 residues. The CDR3, as DNA: TGTGCCATCCAAGGCAGGGTGCAGGCCACTGAAGCTTTCTTT. It specifies CAIQGRVQATEAFF.

This chain connects TRBV9 to TRBJ1-1; D remains unclear. The V gene lost 3 bases and the J gene lost 1 base, with 13 bases spanning the gap. From germline, CDR1 is SGDLS and CDR2 YYNGEE. The CDR3 sequence is 15 residues long. The CDR3 bases are TGTGCCAGCAGCGCAAAACGGGAGTCGAACACTGAAGCTTTCTTT. The encoded protein is CASSAKRESNTEAFF.

This sequence joins TRBV23-1 and TRBJ2-1; 12 bases align to TRBD1. TRBV23-1 is given ORF status, its function remaining uncertain. The J segment lost 8 bases and the V segment lost 4 bases, leaving 6 bases of the junction unmatched. The length of the CDR3 is 15 residues. The DNA for the CDR3 is TGCGCCAGCAGTCTTAGGGACAGGGGGCATGATGAGCAGTTCTTC. As protein: CASSLRDRGHDEQFF.

V usage is TRBV7-2 and J usage is TRBJ2-7; 10 nucleotides agree with TRBD2. Germline assignment: CDR1 SGHTA and CDR2 FQGNSA. This CDR3 region has 16 residues. V dropped 1 base and J dropped 2; count of bases not matched to a gene: 5. The CDR3 region has the DNA TGTGCCAGCAGCTTAGGACTAGCGGGCCCGGCCTACGAGCAGTACTTC. Amino acid sequence: CASSLGLAGPAYEQYF.

The V gene is TRBV12-5, the J gene TRBJ2-1; TRBD2 might be the D (7 bases). CDR1 LGHNT and CDR2 FRNRAP come from the germline V gene. V dropped 0 bases and J dropped 7 bases, with 16 bases sitting between them. This CDR3 is built from 16 residues. The CDR3 DNA reads TGTGCTAGTGGTTTGGTAGTGGGGGGGCCTGGGAATGAGCAGTTCTTC. Translated, it gives CASGLVVGGPGNEQFF.

This sequence joins TRBV7-9 and TRBJ2-2; D unresolved. Per germline, CDR1 SEHNR and CDR2 FQNEAQ (reference sequence). Trimming removed 6 bases at V and 0 bases at J, with 11 bases between. This CDR3 is 15 amino acids long. The CDR3 region is CASSRPYANTGELFF. CDR3 sequence (DNA): TGTGCCAGCAGTCGCCCTTACGCGAACACCGGGGAGCTGTTTTTT.

This chain links TRBV12-3 or TRBV12-4 with TRBJ1-1, with D possibly being TRBD1 (5 bases). This CDR3 has 13 amino acids. Trimming cost V 5 bases and J 3 bases, with 10 bases left between them. This CDR3 is CASSLVGDTEAFF. DNA for the CDR3: TGTGCCAGCAGTCTAGTAGGGGACACTGAAGCTTTCTTT.

The V gene is TRBV9, the J gene TRBJ1-2; 8 positions agree with TRBD1. V was clipped by 4 bases and J by 7 bases; unmatched bases: 12. CDR1 and CDR2 from the germline V gene are SGDLS and YYNGEE. The CDR3 is 15 amino acids. DNA for the CDR3: TGTGCCAGCAGCTCTCGGACAGGGAAAGGTTCTGGCTACACCTTC. Protein sequence: CASSSRTGKGSGYTF.

This clone was recorded only once. The rearrangement uses TRBV11-3 and TRBJ2-1; D may be TRBD2 (6 bases). Trimming took off 0 bases at V and 0 bases at J, with 9 bases between the two ends. Germline loops: CDR1 SGHNT, CDR2 YENEEA. The CDR3 sequence is 16 residues long. This CDR3 is CASSLDGGSSYNEQFF. The CDR3 nucleotides are TGTGCCAGCAGCTTAGACGGAGGGAGCTCCTACAATGAGCAGTTCTTC.

CDR3 sequence: CASSLEDRGAYEQYF. CDR3 nucleotides: TGTGCCAGCAGTTTAGAGGACAGGGGGGCCTACGAGCAGTACTTC. V is TRBV28 and J is TRBJ2-7; the match to TRBD1 covers 10 bases. The germline V gene encodes CDR1 MDHEN and CDR2 SYDVKM. This CDR3 has 15 amino acids. The trim removed 2 bases at V and 2 bases at J, leaving 3 bases unmatched.

The chain uses TRBV7-9 and TRBJ1-6; 12 positions match TRBD1. CDR3 size: 17 residues. CDR1 and CDR2 (germline): SEHNR, FQNEAQ (reference sequence). Trimming took 5 bases from V and 5 from J; bases not matched to a gene: 7. For the CDR3, the DNA is TGTGCCAGCAGCCCTCGGGGACAGGGGGCCAATAATTCACCCCTCCACTTT. Encoded protein: CASSPRGQGANNSPLHF.

V gene TRBV5-4 combines with J gene TRBJ1-2; maybe TRBD1 (6 bases). From germline, CDR1 is SGHNT and CDR2 YYREEE (reference sequence). V was shortened by 2 bases and J by 8 bases, with 13 bases between the two germline ends. The CDR3 runs to 13 residues. CDR3 protein: CASSLQGSWGYTF. CDR3 sequence (DNA): TGTGCCAGCAGCTTACAGGGAAGTTGGGGCTACACCTTC. Drawing the rest from reference TRBV5-4 and TRBJ1-2, the complete variable domain is ETGVTQSPTHLIKTRGQQVTLRCSSQSGHNTVSWYQQALGQGPQFIFQYYREEENGRGNFPPRFSGLQFPNYSSELNVNALELDDSALYLCASSLQGSWGYTFGSGTRLTVV.

This chain connects TRBV23-1 to TRBJ2-1; 8 nucleotides match TRBD1. TRBV23-1 is annotated as an ORF whose role is uncertain. V shed 6 bases and J 7 bases; nucleotides not matched to a gene: 5. The CDR3 spans 13 residues. The CDR3 nucleotides are TGCGCCAGCAGAGACAGGGGTAGAAATGAGCAGTTCTTC. Its translation is CASRDRGRNEQFF.

The gene calls are TRBV5-1 and TRBJ2-7; D gene uncertain. The CDR3 sequence is 15 residues long. The V gene lost 0 bases and the J gene lost 2 bases, with 12 bases spanning the gap. In germline, CDR1 is SGHRS, CDR2 YFSETQ. The CDR3 reads CASSLDGHSPYEQYF. CDR3 DNA sequence: TGCGCCAGCAGCTTGGATGGGCACTCCCCCTACGAGCAGTACTTC.